The entry below describes one T cell receptor beta chain. The unique tags termed UMIs, each holding a 6-nucleotide sample barcode, were added by means of template switching. TCRdb reprocessed the 5' RACE reads, with one entry per CDR3 protein and no DNA. The sample has around 400,000 distinct CDR3 sequences, and its top ten clones hold 2% to 2.5%. The data were obtained in a study of monozygotic twins with inflammatory bowel disease. This CDR3 spans 16 amino acids. CDR1 SGHRS and CDR2 YFSETQ come from the germline V gene. Without any T cell sorting, total RNA was isolated from whole blood. Sequencing was done on a sample of blood. The V and J genes are TRBV5-1 and TRBJ1-1; with no DNA, the TCRdb D assignment of TRBD1 cannot be verified. The sequence was obtained from a human donor with ulcerative colitis or Crohn's disease, or a healthy co-twin of an affected twin (not recorded which). The CDR3 sequence: CASSEWNRAKNTEAFF. The full variable domain, its missing parts supplied by reference TRBV5-1 and TRBJ1-1, is KAGVTQTPRYLIKTRGQQVTLSCSPISGHRSVSWYQQTPGQGLQFLFEYFSETQRNKGNFPGRFSGRQFSNSRSEMNVSTLELGDSALYLCASSEWNRAKNTEAFFGQGTRLTVV.